A single sample is the source of the 10 T cell receptor beta chains below, sequenced in a study of CD8 T cells in cerebrospinal fluid in Alzheimer's disease. TCRdb processed the 10x single-cell sequencing reads again and assigns one entry to each CDR3 protein, with no DNA. In total, the table holds about 1,100 distinct CDR3 sequences. The sample taken for sequencing was cerebrospinal fluid. The receptor set was obtained from a human donor in good health.

This clonotype is identified as large from frequency. The chain joins TRBV7-9 to TRBJ2-2; TCRdb's D call, TRBD2, is unchecked because there is no DNA. Germline V lookup: CDR1 SEHNR, CDR2 FQNEAQ (reference sequence). There are 15 residues in the CDR3. This CDR3 reads CASSLVTGLNGELFF.

Its frequency marks this clonotype as medium-sized. The CDR3 here is CASSLGLGGSNEKLFF. The V gene is TRBV7-6, the J gene TRBJ1-4. Germline CDR1 SGHVS, CDR2 FNYEAQ. CDR3 length: 16 amino acids.

The CDR3 sequence is CASSITGDTNYGYTF. The chain employs TRBV19 and TRBJ1-2; the D gene TCRdb calls, TRBD1, cannot be checked with no DNA. In germline, CDR1 is LNHDA, CDR2 SQIVND (reference sequence). The CDR3 is 15 residues long. The full variable domain, its missing parts supplied by reference TRBV19 and TRBJ1-2, is DGGITQSPKYLFRKEGQNVTLSCEQNLNHDAMYWYRQDPGQGLRLIYYSQIVNDFQKGDIAEGYSVSREKKESFPLTVTSAQKNPTAFYLCASSITGDTNYGYTFGSGTRLTVV.

This clonotype is labeled medium-sized based on frequency. The J gene is TRBJ2-1, the V gene TRBV6-1. CDR1 and CDR2 (germline): MNHNS, SASEGT. The CDR3 has 11 residues. The CDR3 sequence: CASRMWNEQFF.

Frequency places this clonotype as medium-sized (0.01 to 0.1%). This chain joins TRBV20-1 and TRBJ1-4; TCRdb selects TRBD1, and the lack of DNA leaves this call unchecked. CDR1 is DFQATT and CDR2 is SNEGSKA in the germline V gene (reference sequence). The CDR3 covers 15 residues. The CDR3 sequence: CSARDWGTSDEKLFF.

This clonotype is deemed large by its frequency. The chain uses TRBV5-1 and TRBJ2-1; the D gene TCRdb calls, TRBD1, cannot be checked with no DNA. The CDR3 length is 15 residues. Germline lookup yields CDR1 SGHRS and CDR2 YFSETQ. The CDR3 region is CASSLGAPGNNEQFF.

This clonotype ranks as large (0.1 to 1%) in terms of frequency. The chain links TRBV7-9 to TRBJ2-2; TCRdb's D gene call, TRBD1, goes unchecked for lack of DNA. The V gene's germline CDR1 is SEHNR and CDR2 FQNEAQ (reference sequence). CDR3 length equals 19 residues. CDR3 sequence reads: CASSPGTGGRGSNTGELFF. The variable domain in full, completed from reference TRBV7-9 and TRBJ2-2, reads DTGVSQNPRHKITKRGQNVTFRCDPISEHNRLYWYRQTLGQGPEFLTYFQNEAQLEKSRLLSDRFSAERPKGSFSTLEIQRTEQGDSAMYLCASSPGTGGRGSNTGELFFGEGSRLTVL.

This clonotype is deemed large by its frequency. The V and J genes are TRBV7-2 and TRBJ1-1. Germline assignment: CDR1 SGHTA and CDR2 FQGNSA. This CDR3 is built from 14 residues. The CDR3 loop is CASGRLGLNTEAFF.

This clonotype counts as large by frequency. J is TRBJ1-2 and V is TRBV7-2. The CDR3 runs to 11 residues. CDR1 is SGHTA, CDR2 FQGNSA, per germline. CDR3 sequence: CASSQRYGYTF.

This clonotype is identified as medium-sized (0.01 to 0.1%) from frequency. The rearrangement joins TRBV11-2 to TRBJ1-1. This CDR3 has 13 amino acids. Per germline, CDR1 SGHAT and CDR2 FQNNGV. The CDR3 loop is CASSFTPNTEAFF.